This T cell receptor beta chain emerged from a study of blood T cell repertoires in COVID-19. On the study more broadly: Specimens from acute and convalescent COVID-19 originated in the United States, Italy and Spain. The cDNA or gDNA used as material had been derived from T cells, B-cell-depleted T cells, or PBMCs.

This clone was recorded once. CDR3 length equals 15 residues. Germline CDR1 LNHNV, CDR2 YYDKDF (reference sequence). Trimming took 4 bases from V and 6 from J, leaving 18 bases between them. Study members were between about 18 and 89 years old and lived in fewer than 30 US regions. The table came from immunoSEQ multiplex PCR; TCRdb's copy has only in-frame clones and leaves some out. Of fewer than 350,000 clones in the sample, just over 90% are singletons; the top ten hold approximately 2.5%. The receptor was derived from a woman in her forties with acute COVID-19. Specimen: PBMCs or T cells enriched from blood (not recorded which). The gene calls are TRBV15 and TRBJ1-1; D possibly corresponds to TRBD1 (5 bases). CDR3 sequence reads: CATSIQTAPWAEAFF. The CDR3 coding sequence is TGTGCCACCAGCATCCAGACAGCCCCATGGGCTGAAGCTTTCTTT.